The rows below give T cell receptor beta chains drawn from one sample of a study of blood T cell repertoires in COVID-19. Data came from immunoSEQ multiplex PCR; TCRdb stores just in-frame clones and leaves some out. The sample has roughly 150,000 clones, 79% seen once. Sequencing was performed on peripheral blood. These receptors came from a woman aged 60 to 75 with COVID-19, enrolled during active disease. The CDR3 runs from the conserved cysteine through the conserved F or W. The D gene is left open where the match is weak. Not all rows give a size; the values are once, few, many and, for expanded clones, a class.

cdr3_aa: CASSPRLAKNIQYF; cdr3_nt: TGTGCCAGTAGTCCTAGACTAGCCAAAAACATTCAGTACTTC; v_call: TRBV19; j_call: TRBJ2-4; clone_size: .; d_call: .
cdr3_aa: CASRSYQGSNQPQHF; cdr3_nt: TGTGCCAGCAGGTCGTACCAGGGTAGCAATCAGCCCCAGCATTTT; v_call: TRBV5-6; j_call: TRBJ1-5; clone_size: .; d_call: .
cdr3_aa: CASTLQATSGRNEQFF; cdr3_nt: TGTGCCAGTACCCTTCAGGCGACTAGCGGGAGGAATGAGCAGTTCTTC; v_call: TRBV19; j_call: TRBJ2-1; clone_size: .; d_call: TRBD2
cdr3_aa: CSVVGGQETTNEKLFF; cdr3_nt: TGCAGCGTTGTAGGGGGACAGGAAACAACTAATGAAAAACTGTTTTTT; v_call: TRBV29-1; j_call: TRBJ1-4; clone_size: .; d_call: TRBD1
cdr3_aa: CASSLTGDGYTF; cdr3_nt: TGTGCCAGCAGCTTGACAGGGGACGGCTACACCTTC; v_call: TRBV12-3/TRBV12-4; j_call: TRBJ1-2; clone_size: .; d_call: TRBD1
cdr3_aa: CASSFLQGEYEQYF; cdr3_nt: TGTGCCAGCAGCTTTCTTCAGGGGGAGTACGAGCAGTACTTC; v_call: TRBV11-1; j_call: TRBJ2-7; clone_size: many; d_call: TRBD1
cdr3_aa: CASSIAERGATDTQYF; cdr3_nt: TGTGCCAGTAGTATAGCGGAGCGGGGGGCCACAGATACGCAGTATTTT; v_call: TRBV19; j_call: TRBJ2-3; clone_size: .; d_call: TRBD2
cdr3_aa: CASSLGTWGADTQYF; cdr3_nt: TGCGCCAGCAGCCTCGGGACGTGGGGGGCAGATACGCAGTATTTT; v_call: TRBV4-1; j_call: TRBJ2-3; clone_size: .; d_call: .
cdr3_aa: CASSPETAYNEQFF; cdr3_nt: TGTGCCAGCAGCCCCGAAACAGCATACAATGAGCAGTTCTTC; v_call: TRBV6-5; j_call: TRBJ2-1; clone_size: .; d_call: .
cdr3_aa: CASRRGEYTEAFF; cdr3_nt: TGTGCCAGCAGGCGGGGCGAATACACTGAAGCTTTCTTT; v_call: TRBV9; j_call: TRBJ1-1; clone_size: .; d_call: .
cdr3_aa: CASSERRSGELFF; cdr3_nt: TGTGCCAGCAGCGAGCGGAGGTCCGGGGAGCTGTTTTTT; v_call: TRBV11-2; j_call: TRBJ2-2; clone_size: .; d_call: .
cdr3_aa: CASSTLAGATGELFF; cdr3_nt: TGTGCCAGCAGCACTTTAGCGGGGGCGACCGGGGAGCTGTTTTTT; v_call: TRBV7-2; j_call: TRBJ2-2; clone_size: .; d_call: TRBD2
cdr3_aa: CASGPGQGGYTF; cdr3_nt: TGTGCTAGTGGACCTGGACAGGGAGGCTACACCTTC; v_call: TRBV12-5; j_call: TRBJ1-2; clone_size: once; d_call: TRBD1
cdr3_aa: CASSESSGYTEAFF; cdr3_nt: TGTGCCAGCAGTGAATCGTCAGGATATACTGAAGCTTTCTTT; v_call: TRBV25-1; j_call: TRBJ1-1; clone_size: .; d_call: .
cdr3_aa: CASSQDRGRANVLTF; cdr3_nt: TGCGCCAGCAGCCAAGATAGGGGGAGGGCCAACGTCCTGACTTTC; v_call: TRBV4-3; j_call: TRBJ2-6; clone_size: .; d_call: .
cdr3_aa: CASSPLLAGVEQFF; cdr3_nt: TGTGCCAGCAGTCCGCTACTAGCGGGAGTTGAGCAGTTCTTC; v_call: TRBV3-1/TRBV3-2; j_call: TRBJ2-1; clone_size: once; d_call: TRBD2
cdr3_aa: CASSRLAGAYNEQFF; cdr3_nt: TGTGCCAGCAGCCGACTAGCGGGGGCCTACAATGAGCAGTTCTTC; v_call: TRBV2; j_call: TRBJ2-1; clone_size: .; d_call: TRBD2
cdr3_aa: CASSLDHRSTGELFF; cdr3_nt: TGCGCCAGCAGCTTGGATCACAGATCCACCGGGGAGCTGTTTTTT; v_call: TRBV5-1; j_call: TRBJ2-2; clone_size: .; d_call: .
cdr3_aa: CARSFWRTDKYSNQPQHF; cdr3_nt: TGTGCCAGAAGCTTTTGGCGGACAGATAAGTATAGCAATCAGCCCCAGCATTTT; v_call: TRBV5-3; j_call: TRBJ1-5; clone_size: many; d_call: .
cdr3_aa: CASSTQGQGPQHF; cdr3_nt: TGTGCCAGCAGTACTCAGGGACAGGGGCCCCAGCATTTT; v_call: TRBV12-3/TRBV12-4; j_call: TRBJ1-5; clone_size: once; d_call: TRBD1
cdr3_aa: CASRAAGPNEKLFF; cdr3_nt: TGCGCCAGCAGGGCGGCGGGCCCTAATGAAAAACTGTTTTTT; v_call: TRBV5-1; j_call: TRBJ1-4; clone_size: .; d_call: .
cdr3_aa: CASSLAASGGAGTQYF; cdr3_nt: TGTGCTAGCAGCTTAGCGGCTAGCGGGGGGGCTGGGACCCAGTACTTC; v_call: TRBV7-7; j_call: TRBJ2-5; clone_size: .; d_call: TRBD2
cdr3_aa: CASRPGVSNEKLFF; cdr3_nt: TGTGCCAGCCGGCCTGGAGTTTCCAATGAAAAACTGTTTTTT; v_call: TRBV5-5; j_call: TRBJ1-4; clone_size: .; d_call: .
cdr3_aa: CASSLRGVWTEAFF; cdr3_nt: TGTGCCAGCAGCTTACGGGGGGTGTGGACTGAAGCTTTCTTT; v_call: TRBV11-1; j_call: TRBJ1-1; clone_size: .; d_call: .